The clone carrying this T cell receptor (beta chain) was observed once. Under the authors' procedure: Amplified reference gene primers provided the basis for estimating nucleated cell counts. Measured with immunoSEQ multiplex PCR; TCRdb has only the in-frame clones, and not every one. V and J calls and clone size are as listed in that table; D and trimming were resolved from the DNA. This table holds some 57,000 clones, 89% found once. This record comes from a study of blood T cell repertoires in COVID-19. The wider study: Whether acute or convalescent, the COVID-19 samples came from the United States, Italy and Spain. From T cells, B-cell-depleted T cells, or PBMCs came the material, which was cDNA or gDNA.

This CDR3 has 11 amino acids. Germline V gene data show CDR1 as SGHRS and CDR2 as YFSETQ. The V end lost 6 bases, the J end lost 9 bases, and 11 bases lay between the germline ends. Material for sequencing was peripheral blood. This receptor was obtained from a man in his 60s with acute or convalescent COVID-19. The chain employs TRBV5-1 and TRBJ2-3; D uncertain. The DNA of the CDR3 is TGCGCCAGCACCTTACTTTACACGCAGTATTTT. Its translation: CASTLLYTQYF.